This is a list of T cell receptor beta chains from one sample in a study of T cell responses to AZD1222 COVID-19 vaccine. Data came from immunoSEQ multiplex PCR; TCRdb stores just in-frame clones and leaves some out. The data show about 120,000 clones, approximately 91% seen once. Sequenced material: peripheral blood, taken on day 0 of AZD1222 vaccination. These TCRs come from an adult in good health. Both conserved end residues are part of each CDR3. A D gene is named only where the DNA matches it firmly. Some rows mark clone size as missing; the rest say once, few, many or name a class of expanded clone.

NA	TRBV18	TRBJ1-4	TRBD1	CASSPDLTGFEKLFF	TGTGCCAGCTCTCCAGACCTGACAGGGTTTGAAAAACTGTTTTTT
NA	TRBV5-4	TRBJ2-7	TRBD1	CASSPGQGFYEQYF	TGTGCCAGCAGCCCGGGACAGGGATTCTACGAGCAGTACTTC
NA	TRBV5-1	TRBJ1-1	NA	CASSASGTPNTEAFF	TGCGCCAGCAGCGCCTCCGGGACACCGAACACTGAAGCTTTCTTT
NA	TRBV6-5	TRBJ2-2	NA	CASTRDGGGTGELFF	TGTGCCAGCACTCGGGACGGAGGAGGAACCGGGGAGCTGTTTTTT
NA	TRBV7-9	TRBJ1-2	NA	CASSRSGGLLYGYTF	TGTGCCAGCAGCCGCTCGGGGGGGCTCCTCTATGGCTACACCTTC
once	TRBV28	TRBJ1-2	NA	CASSLPTYRGYTF	TGTGCCAGCAGTTTGCCTACTTATCGTGGCTACACCTTC
NA	TRBV12-3/TRBV12-4	TRBJ2-5	NA	CASSPQGRETQYF	TGTGCCAGCAGCCCACAGGGGAGGGAGACCCAGTACTTC
NA	TRBV29-1	TRBJ1-4	NA	CSVVGMGSQEKLFF	TGCAGCGTTGTAGGAATGGGTAGTCAGGAAAAACTGTTTTTT
NA	TRBV27	TRBJ2-7	TRBD1	CASRTGLYEQYF	TGTGCCAGCAGGACAGGGCTTTACGAGCAGTACTTC
NA	TRBV27	TRBJ1-1	NA	CASSLSMNTEAFF	TGTGCCAGCAGTTTAAGTATGAACACTGAAGCTTTCTTT
NA	TRBV19	TRBJ2-5	NA	CASSIGRRQETQYF	TGTGCCAGTAGTATCGGCAGGCGACAAGAGACCCAGTACTTC
NA	TRBV28	TRBJ1-5	TRBD1	CASRQTGNNQPQHF	TGTGCCAGCAGACAGACAGGGAACAATCAGCCCCAGCATTTT
NA	TRBV10-3	TRBJ1-1	NA	CAISESVGQVNTEAFF	TGTGCCATCAGTGAGTCGGTGGGGCAGGTGAACACTGAAGCTTTCTTT
NA	TRBV7-6	TRBJ2-7	TRBD2	CASSAGGSSYEQYF	TGTGCCAGCAGCGCGGGGGGTAGCTCCTACGAGCAGTACTTC
NA	TRBV19	TRBJ1-3	NA	CASSIGLQGSSGNTIYF	TGTGCCAGTAGTATAGGCCTTCAGGGAAGCTCTGGAAACACCATATATTTT
NA	TRBV18	TRBJ1-1	NA	CASSANSGTEAFF	TGTGCCAGCTCAGCAAATTCGGGCACTGAAGCTTTCTTT
once	TRBV7-8	TRBJ2-3	TRBD2	CASSPRGASTDTQYF	TGTGCCAGCAGCCCGCGGGGGGCTAGCACAGATACGCAGTATTTT
few	TRBV9	TRBJ1-1	NA	CASTTGIGTVNTEAFF	TGTGCCAGCACCACCGGTATCGGGACTGTGAACACTGAAGCTTTCTTT
NA	TRBV2	TRBJ1-6	NA	CASSSGKGSPLHF	TGTGCCAGCAGTTCAGGGAAGGGCTCACCCCTCCACTTT
NA	TRBV4-1	TRBJ1-2	NA	CASSPSMGQLYGYTF	TGCGCCAGCAGCCCCTCCATGGGACAACTTTATGGCTACACCTTC
NA	TRBV20-1	TRBJ2-5	NA	CSASPPPSETQYF	TGCAGTGCTAGTCCTCCTCCTTCAGAGACCCAGTACTTC
NA	TRBV29-1	TRBJ2-2	NA	CSGRRERELFF	TGCAGCGGACGAAGGGAGCGGGAGCTGTTTTTT
NA	TRBV20-1	TRBJ2-7	NA	CSARAGYEQYF	TGCAGTGCTAGAGCGGGATACGAGCAGTACTTC
NA	TRBV11-1	TRBJ1-2	NA	CASSLQGVYGYTF	TGTGCCAGCAGTTTACAGGGCGTCTATGGCTACACCTTC
few	TRBV6-4	TRBJ1-2	TRBD1	CASSSTGGSGYTF	TGTGCCAGCAGTTCCACAGGGGGCTCTGGCTACACCTTC
NA	TRBV30	TRBJ2-7	NA	CAWSVLRGSYEQYF	TGTGCCTGGAGTGTACTTAGGGGCTCCTACGAGCAGTACTTC
NA	TRBV9	TRBJ2-7	NA	CASSVHQGEQYF	TGTGCCAGCAGCGTCCACCAGGGCGAGCAGTACTTC
once	TRBV19	TRBJ2-7	NA	CASRKTASYEQYF	TGTGCCAGTAGAAAGACTGCCTCCTACGAGCAGTACTTC
NA	TRBV27	TRBJ1-6	NA	CASSLGQVNSPLHF	TGTGCCAGCAGTTTAGGGCAGGTCAATTCACCCCTCCACTTT
NA	TRBV27	TRBJ2-5	NA	CASKRGPQETQYF	TGTGCCAGCAAGAGGGGCCCACAAGAGACCCAGTACTTC
NA	TRBV3-1/TRBV3-2	TRBJ2-1	TRBD2	CASSQPGLAGGLDEQFF	TGTGCCAGCAGCCAACCGGGACTAGCGGGGGGGCTCGATGAGCAGTTCTTC
NA	TRBV6-5	TRBJ1-3	TRBD1	CASMGQGFRNTIYF	TGTGCCAGCATGGGACAGGGGTTCCGAAACACCATATATTTT
NA	TRBV7-9	TRBJ1-1	NA	CASSELGPGAEAFF	TGTGCCAGCAGCGAACTAGGCCCGGGAGCTGAAGCTTTCTTT
NA	TRBV6-1	TRBJ2-7	NA	CASSEAWTSAYEQYF	TGTGCCAGCAGTGAAGCCTGGACAAGCGCCTACGAGCAGTACTTC
few	TRBV19	TRBJ2-7	TRBD1	CASSGTGLGYEQYF	TGTGCCAGTAGTGGGACAGGGCTGGGGTACGAGCAGTACTTC
NA	TRBV5-1	TRBJ2-3	NA	CASSFGHRDPSTDTQYF	TGCGCCAGCAGCTTCGGACACAGGGACCCTAGCACAGATACGCAGTATTTT
NA	TRBV6-6	TRBJ1-1	NA	CASSYGSGSTEAFF	TGTGCCAGCAGTTACGGGTCTGGTAGCACTGAAGCTTTCTTT
NA	TRBV27	TRBJ1-2	NA	CASAPAGNYGYTF	TGTGCCAGCGCCCCCGCAGGGAACTATGGCTACACCTTC
NA	TRBV5-6	TRBJ2-7	NA	CASSLQDIEQYF	TGTGCCAGCAGCTTACAGGACATCGAGCAGTACTTC
NA	TRBV7-9	TRBJ1-2	NA	CASSLEVPRYTF	TGTGCCAGCAGCTTAGAGGTACCCCGCTACACCTTC
NA	TRBV6-1	TRBJ1-2	NA	CASSEGGPMLGYTF	TGTGCCAGCAGTGAAGGCGGGCCTATGCTCGGCTACACCTTC
NA	TRBV4-3	TRBJ1-2	TRBD1	CASSQDSSGGADGYTF	TGCGCCAGCAGCCAAGATTCCTCAGGGGGCGCTGATGGCTACACCTTC
NA	TRBV5-1	TRBJ1-6	TRBD1	CASSPTGGNNSPLHF	TGCGCCAGCAGCCCCACAGGGGGCAATAATTCACCCCTCCACTTT
NA	TRBV2	TRBJ1-1	NA	CATTRDRDEAFF	TGTGCCACTACCCGGGACCGGGATGAAGCTTTCTTT
NA	TRBV3-1/TRBV3-2	TRBJ1-4	NA	CASSPRSGEEKLFF	TGTGCCAGCAGCCCCCGCTCAGGGGAAGAAAAACTGTTTTTT
NA	TRBV18	TRBJ1-1	NA	CASSPGLQSTEAFF	TGTGCCAGCTCACCGGGACTGCAGTCCACTGAAGCTTTCTTT
NA	TRBV11-2	TRBJ2-7	NA	CASSFHNQGEQYF	TGTGCCAGCAGCTTTCACAACCAGGGCGAGCAGTACTTC